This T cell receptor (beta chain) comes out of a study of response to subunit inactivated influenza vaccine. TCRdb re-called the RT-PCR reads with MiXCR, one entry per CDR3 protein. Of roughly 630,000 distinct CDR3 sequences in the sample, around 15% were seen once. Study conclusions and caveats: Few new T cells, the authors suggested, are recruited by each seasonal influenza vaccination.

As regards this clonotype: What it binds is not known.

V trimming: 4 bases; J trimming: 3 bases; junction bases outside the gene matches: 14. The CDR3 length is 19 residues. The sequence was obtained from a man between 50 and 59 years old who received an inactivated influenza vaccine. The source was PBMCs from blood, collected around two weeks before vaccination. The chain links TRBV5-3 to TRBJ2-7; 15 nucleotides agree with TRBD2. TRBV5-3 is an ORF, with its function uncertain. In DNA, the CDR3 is TGTGCCAGAAGCCCGAGACTCGGACTAGCGGGAGGGCCCGGCTACGAGCAGTACTTC. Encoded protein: CARSPRLGLAGGPGYEQYF.